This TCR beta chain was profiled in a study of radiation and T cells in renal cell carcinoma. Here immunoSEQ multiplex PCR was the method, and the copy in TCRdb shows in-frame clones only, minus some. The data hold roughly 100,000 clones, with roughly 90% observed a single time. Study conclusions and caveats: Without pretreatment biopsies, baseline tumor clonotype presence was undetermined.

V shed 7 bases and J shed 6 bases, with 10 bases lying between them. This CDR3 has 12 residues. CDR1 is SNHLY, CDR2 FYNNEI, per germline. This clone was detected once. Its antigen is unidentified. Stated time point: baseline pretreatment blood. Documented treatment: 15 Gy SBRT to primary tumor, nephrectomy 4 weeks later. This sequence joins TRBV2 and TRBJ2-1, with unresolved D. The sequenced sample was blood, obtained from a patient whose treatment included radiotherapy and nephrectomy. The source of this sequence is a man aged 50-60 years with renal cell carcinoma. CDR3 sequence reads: CASMGNSNEQFF. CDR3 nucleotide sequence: TGTGCCAGCATGGGTAACTCCAATGAGCAGTTCTTC.